This entry is about one T cell receptor beta chain. These data are taken from a study of brain T cells in children with intractable seizures. TCRdb's copy holds only in-frame clones and misses some; the assay was immunoSEQ multiplex PCR. The sample shows 110,000 or so clones, around 94% of them seen only once. Trimming left V 3 bases short and J 8 bases short, with 17 bases between. The CDR3 loop spans 15 amino acids. Germline V gene lookup returns CDR1 LNHNV and CDR2 YYDKDF (reference sequence). Sequencing was performed on peripheral blood, taken at surgery. The V gene is TRBV15, the J gene TRBJ1-3; tentatively, D is TRBD1 (6 bases). This TCR derives from a boy in the first two years of life with hemimegalencephaly and intractable seizures. In DNA, the CDR3 is TGTGCCACCAGCAGGCAGGGGACGATACGCGACACCATATATTTT. It translates to CATSRQGTIRDTIYF.